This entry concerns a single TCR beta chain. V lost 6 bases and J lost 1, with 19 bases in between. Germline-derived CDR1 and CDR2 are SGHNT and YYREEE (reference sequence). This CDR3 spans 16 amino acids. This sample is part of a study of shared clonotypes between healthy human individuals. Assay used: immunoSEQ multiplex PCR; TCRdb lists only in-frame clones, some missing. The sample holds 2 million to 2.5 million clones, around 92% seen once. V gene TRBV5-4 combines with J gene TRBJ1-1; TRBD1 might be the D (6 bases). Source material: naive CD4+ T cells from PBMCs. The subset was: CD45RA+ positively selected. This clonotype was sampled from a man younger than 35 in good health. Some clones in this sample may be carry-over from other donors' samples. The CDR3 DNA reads TGTGCCAGCACTGGATTTGGGGGGCGTGGGAACACTGAAGCTTTCTTT. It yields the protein CASTGFGGRGNTEAFF.